This section outlines one TCR beta chain sequence together with its context. Its cognate antigen is unknown. This entry belongs to a study of T cell responses to AZD1222 COVID-19 vaccine. Study-wide results and caveats: Just a handful of AZD1222 recipients were seropositive at baseline. Females outnumbered males among donors, who were mostly white British; clonal diversity was possibly underestimated.

Sequencing used immunoSEQ multiplex PCR; TCRdb keeps in-frame clones, though not all of them. The table includes some 82,000 clones, about 90% detected once. CDR3 size: 15 residues. The sequencing here drew on peripheral blood, taken on day 0 of AZD1222 vaccination. The source is an adult in good health. The chain links TRBV21-1 to TRBJ1-4; TRBD1, the table's D call, lacks a check against the DNA. TRBV21-1 is a listed pseudogene. The CDR3 nucleotides are TGTGCCAGCAGCAAACCGGGACAGGCGGAGGAAAAACTGTTTTTT. Translation gives CASSKPGQAEEKLFF.